The 32 T cell receptor beta chains listed next were all sequenced from one sample in a study of cytomegalovirus exposure and HLA in healthy donors. Assay used: immunoSEQ multiplex PCR; TCRdb lists only in-frame clones, some missing. The sample yields 90,000 to 150,000 clones, 86% seen once. The sequenced sample consisted of PBMCs. The receptors stem from a man aged 18-30 years in good health and CMV-seronegative.

V gene TRBV5-1 combines with J gene TRBJ2-7; no clear D gene. Trimming pared 3 bases from V and 5 bases from J, leaving 21 bases between. CDR1 SGHRS and CDR2 YFSETQ come from the germline V gene. The CDR3 spans 16 residues. The CDR3 loop is CASSSPDPKRGDEQYF. As DNA, the CDR3 is TGCGCCAGCAGCTCTCCAGACCCGAAACGCGGTGACGAGCAGTACTTC. The full variable domain, in which reference TRBV5-1 and TRBJ2-7 provide the parts outside the CDR3, is KAGVTQTPRYLIKTRGQQVTLSCSPISGHRSVSWYQQTPGQGLQFLFEYFSETQRNKGNFPGRFSGRQFSNSRSEMNVSTLELGDSALYLCASSSPDPKRGDEQYFGPGTRLTVT.

This clone occurred once. The chain recombines TRBV10-1 with TRBJ2-2; 7 bases are shared with TRBD2. With 3 bases clipped from V and 3 bases from J, the junction kept 4 bases outside the gene matches. This CDR3 comprises 15 residues. Germline V gives CDR1 WNHNN, CDR2 SYGVQD (reference sequence). As DNA, the CDR3 is TGCGCCAGCAGTGACCATGCGGGAGACACCGGGGAGCTGTTTTTT. Translation gives CASSDHAGDTGELFF.

The chain couples TRBV30 to TRBJ2-7, with D perhaps TRBD1 (5 bases). CDR1 GTSNPN and CDR2 SVGIG come from the germline V gene (reference sequence). The V end lost 2 bases, the J end lost 1 base, and 15 bases lay between the germline ends. The length of the CDR3 is 15 residues. The DNA for the CDR3 is TGTGCCTGGAGTCCACGGACACTTAGTTCCTACGAGCAGTACTTC. It encodes CAWSPRTLSSYEQYF.

This chain links TRBV25-1 with TRBJ1-6, with unresolved D. V lost 4 bases to trimming and J lost 10 bases, with 11 bases between them. The CDR3 has 13 amino acids. Germline V gene data show CDR1 as MGHDK and CDR2 as SYGVNS. The CDR3 DNA sequence: TGTGCCAGCAGTGGAGGGTCTGGATCACCCCTCCACTTT. Amino acid sequence: CASSGGSGSPLHF.

This chain joins TRBV14 and TRBJ2-7; no clear D. Germline CDR1 reads SGHDN; CDR2 reads FVKESK. CDR3 length equals 11 residues. Deletions cut 4 bases from V and 3 bases from J, with 4 bases between. Here the CDR3 reads CASSPLYEQYF. For the CDR3, the DNA is TGTGCCAGCAGCCCCCTCTACGAGCAGTACTTC.

The chain uses TRBV6-4 and TRBJ2-6, with D possibly matching TRBD2 (5 bases). The CDR3 totals 15 residues. Trimming took off 2 bases at V and 0 bases at J, with 5 bases between the two ends. Germline V gene data show CDR1 as MRHNA and CDR2 as SNTAGT. The CDR3 nucleotides read TGTGCCAGCAGTGACGAGGGCTCTGGGGCCAACGTCCTGACTTTC. Protein: CASSDEGSGANVLTF.

The CDR3 DNA sequence: TGTGCCAGTAACCGGGACAGGGGGCCCTATGGCTACACCTTC. Its protein is CASNRDRGPYGYTF. J is TRBJ1-2 and V is TRBV19; 12 bases are a match to TRBD1. The V and J ends lost 7 bases and 4 bases, in that order; junction bases with no gene match: 4. The germline gives CDR1 LNHDA, CDR2 SQIVND (reference sequence). The CDR3 contains 14 residues. Using reference TRBV19 and TRBJ1-2 for the parts outside the CDR3, the full variable domain is DGGITQSPKYLFRKEGQNVTLSCEQNLNHDAMYWYRQDPGQGLRLIYYSQIVNDFQKGDIAEGYSVSREKKESFPLTVTSAQKNPTAFYLCASNRDRGPYGYTFGSGTRLTVV.

The genes are TRBV29-1 and TRBJ2-2, with D possibly being TRBD2 (6 bases). This CDR3 is 13 amino acids long. Germline CDR1 SQVTM, CDR2 ANQGSEA. Trimming removed 6 bases from V and 0 bases from J, with 8 bases in between. DNA of the CDR3: TGCAGCGTCCTAGCGACGAACACCGGGGAGCTGTTTTTT. The encoded protein is CSVLATNTGELFF.

The chain employs TRBV6-1 and TRBJ2-5; no reliable D call. This CDR3 has 12 amino acids. Germline-derived CDR1 and CDR2 are MNHNS and SASEGT. Trimming took off 7 bases at V and 4 bases at J, with 10 bases between the two ends. CDR3 in DNA: TGTGCCAGCACCCCATACAGAGAGACCCAGTACTTC. It yields the protein CASTPYRETQYF.

This clone was picked up one time. The chain couples TRBV11-2 to TRBJ2-2; 8 bases agree with TRBD1. The CDR3 sequence is 15 residues long. Trimming removed 6 bases from V and 1 base from J; junction bases left unmatched: 4. Germline V gene sequence: CDR1 SGHAT, CDR2 FQNNGV. Written as DNA, the CDR3 is TGTGCCAGCAGACTGGGACAGGTGAACACCGGGGAGCTGTTTTTT. It encodes CASRLGQVNTGELFF.

The rearrangement uses TRBV2 and TRBJ1-2; maybe TRBD1 (6 bases). The CDR3 covers 13 residues. V was cut by 9 bases and J by 3 bases, with 14 bases left in between. Germline V gene lookup returns CDR1 SNHLY and CDR2 FYNNEI. The DNA for the CDR3 is TGTGCCAGTCCCAGGGGATTCGACTATGGCTACACCTTC. Its translation is CASPRGFDYGYTF.

The chain is built from TRBV19 and TRBJ1-2; perhaps TRBD1 as D (6 bases). CDR1 is LNHDA and CDR2 is SQIVND in the germline V gene (reference sequence). This CDR3 has 17 amino acids. The V gene lost 5 bases and the J gene lost 7 bases, with 26 bases spanning the gap. The CDR3 is CASSSRLGGGGTFGYTF. The CDR3 nucleotides are TGTGCCAGTAGTTCCCGCCTTGGGGGGGGCGGAACGTTTGGCTACACCTTC.

V gene TRBV5-4 combines with J gene TRBJ1-2; tentative D call: TRBD1 (5 bases). V was shortened by 2 bases and J by 1 base, with 6 bases between the two germline ends. The CDR3 runs to 13 residues. Germline V gives CDR1 SGHNT, CDR2 YYREEE (reference sequence). The CDR3 sequence is CASSLGVNYGYTF. The CDR3 DNA sequence: TGTGCCAGCAGCTTAGGGGTTAACTATGGCTACACCTTC.

This sequence joins TRBV5-6 and TRBJ2-5; 7 bases match TRBD2. The CDR3 totals 13 residues. J gave up 5 bases and V 7 bases, and 8 bases lay outside the gene matches. Germline V lookup: CDR1 SGHDT, CDR2 YYEEEE. The CDR3 loop reads CASGVLGGETQYF. In DNA form, the CDR3 reads TGTGCCAGCGGAGTTCTGGGGGGGGAGACCCAGTACTTC.

V and J are TRBV5-6 and TRBJ2-5, with a weak D call TRBD2 (6 bases). Trimming removed 0 bases at V and 5 bases at J, with 17 bases between. The CDR3 is 16 residues long. The germline V gene encodes CDR1 SGHDT and CDR2 YYEEEE. For the CDR3, the DNA is TGTGCCAGCAGCTTGGGTCTGCATGAGGGAGGCGAGACCCAGTACTTC. This sequence encodes CASSLGLHEGGETQYF. The complete variable domain, with remaining parts taken from reference TRBV5-6 and TRBJ2-5, reads DAGVTQSPTHLIKTRGQQVTLRCSPKSGHDTVSWYQQALGQGPQFIFQYYEEEERQRGNFPDRFSGHQFPNYSSELNVNALLLGDSALYLCASSLGLHEGGETQYFGPGTRLLVL.

The chain links TRBV6-5 to TRBJ2-5, with TRBD2 matching over 9 bases. Germline values: CDR1 MNHEY, CDR2 SVGAGI. The CDR3 is made up of 15 amino acids. V dropped 2 bases and J dropped 1; count of bases not matched to a gene: 2. In DNA, the CDR3 is TGTGCCAGCAGTTACCTGCGGGGGGGCCAAGAGACCCAGTACTTC. Translation gives CASSYLRGGQETQYF.

In its sample, this clone was seen once. The genes are TRBV28 and TRBJ1-4; 7 bases line up with TRBD1. The CDR3 extends over 14 amino acids. Germline V gene data show CDR1 as MDHEN and CDR2 as SYDVKM. Unmatched junction bases numbered 3, after V lost 3 bases and J lost 5 bases. CDR3 in amino acids: CASSLAGGNEKLFF. CDR3 coding DNA: TGTGCCAGCAGTTTGGCAGGGGGGAATGAAAAACTGTTTTTT.

The chain is built from TRBV30 and TRBJ1-4; a weak D match, TRBD1 (6 bases). Germline V gene data show CDR1 as GTSNPN and CDR2 as SVGIG (reference sequence). The ends were cut back, 3 bases at V and 6 bases at J, with 14 bases in the middle. CDR3 size: 14 residues. Here the CDR3 reads CAWSRGGLYEKLFF. The CDR3 nucleotides read TGTGCCTGGAGCCGCGGGGGCCTATATGAAAAACTGTTTTTT. Full variable domain (rest looked up from reference TRBV30 and TRBJ1-4): SQTIHQWPATLVQPVGSPLSLECTVEGTSNPNLYWYRQAAGRGLQLLFYSVGIGQISSEVPQNLSASRPQDRQFILSSKKLLLSDSGFYLCAWSRGGLYEKLFFGSGTQLSVL.

The chain employs TRBV7-9 and TRBJ1-2; TRBD1 is a possible D gene (5 bases). Germline V gene sequence: CDR1 SEHNR, CDR2 FQNEAQ (reference sequence). This CDR3 has 14 amino acids. With 10 bases removed from V and 3 bases from J, the gap between germline ends came to 18 bases. CDR3 loop: CATSDSFMDYGYTF. The CDR3 nucleotides are TGTGCCACCTCAGACAGTTTCATGGACTATGGCTACACCTTC.

V is TRBV5-1 and J is TRBJ2-3; D possibly corresponds to TRBD2 (5 bases). CDR1 and CDR2 from the germline V gene are SGHRS and YFSETQ. The V gene lost 5 bases and the J gene lost 2 bases, with 15 bases spanning the gap. The CDR3 is made up of 15 amino acids. CDR3 residues: CASRTRESLTDTQYF. In nucleotides, the CDR3 is TGCGCCAGCAGGACGAGGGAAAGCCTCACAGATACGCAGTATTTT.

The rearrangement uses TRBV7-2 and TRBJ2-1; D is uncertain. Per germline, CDR1 SGHTA and CDR2 FQGNSA. V was clipped by 1 base and J by 4 bases, with 14 bases between them. The CDR3 spans 16 residues. The DNA of the CDR3 is TGTGCCAGCAGCTTAGGAGGTTCTCCTACGTACAATGAGCAGTTCTTC. Its translation is CASSLGGSPTYNEQFF.

This clone is a singleton in its sample. The CDR3 loop reads CASSQEAASGSYEQYF. As DNA, the CDR3 is TGTGCCAGCAGCCAAGAGGCGGCTAGCGGTTCCTACGAGCAGTACTTC. This sequence joins TRBV4-2 and TRBJ2-7, with 7 bases fitting TRBD2. Germline-derived CDR1 and CDR2 are LGHNA and YNFKEQ. V shed 0 bases and J 1 base; nucleotides not matched to a gene: 6. The CDR3 extends over 16 amino acids.

The chain links TRBV5-1 to TRBJ1-1; 7 bases agree with TRBD1. Germline trimming cut 7 bases from V and 0 bases from J; bases unmatched to any gene: 9. CDR3 size: 15 residues. The germline V gene has CDR1 SGHRS and CDR2 YFSETQ. Here the CDR3 reads CASGPGTVMNTEAFF. CDR3 DNA: TGCGCCAGCGGTCCCGGGACAGTTATGAACACTGAAGCTTTCTTT. Looking up the rest from reference TRBV5-1 and TRBJ1-1 gives the full variable domain: KAGVTQTPRYLIKTRGQQVTLSCSPISGHRSVSWYQQTPGQGLQFLFEYFSETQRNKGNFPGRFSGRQFSNSRSEMNVSTLELGDSALYLCASGPGTVMNTEAFFGQGTRLTVV.

The chain links TRBV7-9 to TRBJ1-5; 7 bases fit TRBD1. Trimming at V came to 2 bases and at J to 5 bases, leaving 3 bases not matched to a gene. Germline V gene sequence: CDR1 SEHNR, CDR2 FQNEAQ (reference sequence). CDR3 length equals 14 residues. The CDR3 region has the DNA TGTGCCAGCAGCTTAACAGGGGATTATCAGCCCCAGCATTTT. This sequence encodes CASSLTGDYQPQHF.

The chain couples TRBV5-1 to TRBJ2-7, with TRBD1 identical over 7 bases. The CDR3 runs 15 residues. Germline CDR1 SGHRS, CDR2 YFSETQ. V was clipped by 8 bases and J by 3 bases; unmatched bases: 14. DNA for the CDR3: TGCGCCAGTAAACAGGGGCCGAATCTTAACTACGAGCAGTACTTC. Encoded protein: CASKQGPNLNYEQYF.

V and J are TRBV12-5 and TRBJ1-4; D perhaps matches TRBD1 (5 bases). This CDR3 spans 14 amino acids. CDR1 LGHNT and CDR2 FRNRAP come from the germline V gene. With 1 base removed from V and 7 bases from J, the gap between germline ends came to 10 bases. The CDR3 DNA sequence: TGTGCTAGTGGTTTGGGGCAGGGTGGTGAAAAACTGTTTTTT. Translating gives CASGLGQGGEKLFF.

This rearrangement joins TRBV25-1 to TRBJ2-3; the D gene is possibly TRBD1 (5 bases). The CDR3 extends over 16 amino acids. The V gene lost 5 bases and the J gene lost 4 bases, with 19 bases spanning the gap. CDR1 and CDR2 from the germline V gene are MGHDK and SYGVNS. The chain's CDR3 is CASSKGAGFSADTQYF. CDR3 DNA: TGTGCCAGCAGTAAGGGTGCAGGGTTCTCCGCAGATACGCAGTATTTT.

This chain links TRBV7-2 with TRBJ2-7; TRBD2 matches 12 bases. J was trimmed by 4 bases and V by 8 bases; bases with no gene match: 6. The germline V gene has CDR1 SGHTA and CDR2 FQGNSA. This CDR3 comprises 14 residues. In DNA form, the CDR3 reads TGTGCCAGCGGTCTAGCGGGAGGGGTGTACGAGCAGTACTTC. Residues: CASGLAGGVYEQYF.

Details on this clone: This sample also contains other DNA sequences that code for the same CDR3. This sequence joins TRBV27 and TRBJ1-5; 9 positions agree with TRBD1. The trim removed 5 bases at V and 4 bases at J, leaving 3 bases unmatched. The CDR3 length is 14 residues. Looked up from germline, CDR1 is MNHEY and CDR2 is SMNVEV (reference sequence). The CDR3 nucleotides read TGTGCCAGCAGTCCCGGGACAGGGAATCAGCCCCAGCATTTT. It codes for CASSPGTGNQPQHF.

The V call is TRBV7-2, the J call TRBJ2-7, with a weak D call TRBD2 (6 bases). V shed 1 base and J shed 4 bases, with 20 bases lying between them. The CDR3 is 17 amino acids. Germline CDR1 reads SGHTA; CDR2 reads FQGNSA. This CDR3 is CASSLDVVVGRGYEQYF. CDR3 coding DNA: TGTGCCAGCAGCTTAGATGTCGTTGTCGGGCGGGGTTACGAGCAGTACTTC.

Many counts were recorded for this clone. The V call is TRBV5-1, the J call TRBJ1-2, with D maybe TRBD1 (5 bases). Germline lookup yields CDR1 SGHRS and CDR2 YFSETQ. The CDR3 sequence is 14 residues long. Trimming stripped 4 bases from V and 2 bases from J, with 12 bases between. The CDR3 sequence: CASSPTEQNYGYTF. In nucleotides, the CDR3 is TGCGCCAGCAGCCCGACAGAGCAAAACTATGGCTACACCTTC.

The gene calls are TRBV13 and TRBJ2-3; 14 bases match TRBD2. Trimming cost V 2 bases and J 6 bases; bases outside gene matches: 7. CDR3 size: 17 residues. The germline CDR1 and CDR2 sequences are PRHDT and FYEKMQ (reference sequence). CDR3 coding DNA: TGTGCCAGCAGCTTACGGCGACTAGCGGGAGGGGTGGATACGCAGTATTTT. Its protein is CASSLRRLAGGVDTQYF.